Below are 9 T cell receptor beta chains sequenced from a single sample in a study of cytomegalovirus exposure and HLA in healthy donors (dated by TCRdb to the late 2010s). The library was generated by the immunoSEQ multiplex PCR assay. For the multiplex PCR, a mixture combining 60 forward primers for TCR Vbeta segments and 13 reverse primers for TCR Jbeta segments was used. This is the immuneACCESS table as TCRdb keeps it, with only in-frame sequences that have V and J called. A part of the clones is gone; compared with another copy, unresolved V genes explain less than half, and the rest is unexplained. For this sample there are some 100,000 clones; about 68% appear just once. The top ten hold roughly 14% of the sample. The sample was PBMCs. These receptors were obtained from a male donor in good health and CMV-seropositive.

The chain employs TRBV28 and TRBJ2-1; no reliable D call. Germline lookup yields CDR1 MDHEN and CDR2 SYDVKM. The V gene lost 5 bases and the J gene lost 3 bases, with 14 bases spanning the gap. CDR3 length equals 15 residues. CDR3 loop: CASSRRRSGYNEQFF. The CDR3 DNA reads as TGTGCCAGCAGTCGGCGGCGCTCGGGCTACAATGAGCAGTTCTTC.

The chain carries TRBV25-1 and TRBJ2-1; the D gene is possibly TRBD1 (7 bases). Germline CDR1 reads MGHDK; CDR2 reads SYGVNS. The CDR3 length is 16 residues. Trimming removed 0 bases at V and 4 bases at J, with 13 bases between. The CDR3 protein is CASSEYTQGGYNEQFF. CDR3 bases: TGTGCCAGCAGTGAATATACCCAGGGGGGTTACAATGAGCAGTTCTTC. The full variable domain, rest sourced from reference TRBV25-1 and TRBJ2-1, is EADIYQTPRYLVIGTGKKITLECSQTMGHDKMYWYQQDPGMELHLIHYSYGVNSTEKGDLSSESTVSRIRTEHFPLTLESARPSHTSQYLCASSEYTQGGYNEQFFGPGTRLTVL.

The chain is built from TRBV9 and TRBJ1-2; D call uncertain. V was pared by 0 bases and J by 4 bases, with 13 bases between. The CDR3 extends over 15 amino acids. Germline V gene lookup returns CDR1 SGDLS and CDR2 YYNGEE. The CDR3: CASSVDTTEVYGYTF. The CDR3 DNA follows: TGTGCCAGCAGCGTAGATACAACCGAAGTCTATGGCTACACCTTC.

Here the CDR3 DNA reads TGTGCCTGGAGCCTACAGGGACCTTATGGCTACACCTTC. Encoded protein: CAWSLQGPYGYTF. This chain uses TRBV30 with TRBJ1-2; the D gene is possibly TRBD1 (6 bases). Germline loops: CDR1 GTSNPN, CDR2 SVGIG (reference sequence). The CDR3 is 13 residues long. Deletions cut 3 bases from V and 5 bases from J, with 13 bases between.

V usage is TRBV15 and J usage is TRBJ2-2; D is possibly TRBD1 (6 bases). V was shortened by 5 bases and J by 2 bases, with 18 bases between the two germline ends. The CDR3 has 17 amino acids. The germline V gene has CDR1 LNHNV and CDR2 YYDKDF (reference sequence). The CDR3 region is CATSGYTGTKNTGELFF. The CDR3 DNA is TGTGCCACCAGCGGTTATACCGGGACAAAAAACACCGGGGAGCTGTTTTTT.

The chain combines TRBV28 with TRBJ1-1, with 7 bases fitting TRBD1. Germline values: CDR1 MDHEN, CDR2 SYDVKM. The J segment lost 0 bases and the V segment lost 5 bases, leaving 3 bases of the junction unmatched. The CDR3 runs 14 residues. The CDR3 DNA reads TGTGCCAGCAGTGATGGACAGGTGAACACTGAAGCTTTCTTT. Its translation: CASSDGQVNTEAFF.

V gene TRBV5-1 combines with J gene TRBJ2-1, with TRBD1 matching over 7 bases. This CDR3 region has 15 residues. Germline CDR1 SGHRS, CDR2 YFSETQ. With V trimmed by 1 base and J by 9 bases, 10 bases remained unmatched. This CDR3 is CASSLLQGKYLEQFF. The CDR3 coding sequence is TGCGCCAGCAGCTTGTTACAGGGGAAGTATCTTGAGCAGTTCTTC.

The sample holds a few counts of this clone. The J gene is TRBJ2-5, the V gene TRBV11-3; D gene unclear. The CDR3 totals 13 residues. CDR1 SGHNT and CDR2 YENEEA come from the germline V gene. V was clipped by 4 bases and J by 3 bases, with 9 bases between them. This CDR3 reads CASSSPVKETQYF. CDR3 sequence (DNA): TGTGCCAGCAGCTCGCCGGTCAAAGAGACCCAGTACTTC.

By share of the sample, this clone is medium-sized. CDR3 coding DNA: TGTGCCAGCAGTGAGCGGGGGGGCACAGATACGCAGTATTTT. Its protein product is CASSERGGTDTQYF. The chain recombines TRBV6-4 with TRBJ2-3, with 8 bases identical to TRBD2. V gave up 3 bases and J gave up 1 base; unmatched junction bases: 0. The CDR3 sequence is 14 residues long. Germline V gene lookup returns CDR1 MRHNA and CDR2 SNTAGT.